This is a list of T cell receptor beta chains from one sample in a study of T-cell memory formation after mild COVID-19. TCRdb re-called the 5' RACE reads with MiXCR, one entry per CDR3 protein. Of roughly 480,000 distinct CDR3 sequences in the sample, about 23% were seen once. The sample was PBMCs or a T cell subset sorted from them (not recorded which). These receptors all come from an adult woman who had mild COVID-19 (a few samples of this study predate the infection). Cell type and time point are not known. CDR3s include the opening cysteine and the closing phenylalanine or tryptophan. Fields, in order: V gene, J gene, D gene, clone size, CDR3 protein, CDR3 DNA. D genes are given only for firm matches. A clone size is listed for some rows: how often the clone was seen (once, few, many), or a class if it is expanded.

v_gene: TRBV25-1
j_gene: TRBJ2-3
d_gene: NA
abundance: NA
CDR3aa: CASSELAMGTDTQYF
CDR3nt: TGTGCCAGCAGTGAACTAGCCATGGGCACAGATACGCAGTATTTT

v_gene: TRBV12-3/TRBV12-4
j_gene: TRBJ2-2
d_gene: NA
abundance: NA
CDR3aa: CASSLWVGDTGELFF
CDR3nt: TGTGCCAGCAGTTTATGGGTGGGGGATACCGGGGAGCTGTTTTTT

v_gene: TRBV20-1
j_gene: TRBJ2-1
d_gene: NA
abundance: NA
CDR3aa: CSARVTAGTTYNEQFF
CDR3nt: TGCAGTGCTAGAGTGACGGCGGGTACTACCTACAATGAGCAGTTCTTC

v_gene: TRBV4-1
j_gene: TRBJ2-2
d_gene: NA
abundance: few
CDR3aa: CASSHPTGELFF
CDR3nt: TGCGCCAGCAGCCACCCTACCGGGGAGCTGTTTTTT

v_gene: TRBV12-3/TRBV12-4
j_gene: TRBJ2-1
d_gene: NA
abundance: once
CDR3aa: CASSAARQGGISYNEQFF
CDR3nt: TGTGCCAGCAGTGCTGCGCGACAGGGAGGGATTTCCTACAATGAGCAGTTCTTC

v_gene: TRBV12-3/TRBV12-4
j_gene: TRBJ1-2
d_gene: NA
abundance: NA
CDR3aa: CASRSGLNYGYTF
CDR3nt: TGTGCCAGCAGGTCCGGCCTCAACTATGGCTACACCTTC

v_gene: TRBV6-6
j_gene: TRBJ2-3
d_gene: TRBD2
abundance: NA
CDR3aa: CASSYPPFSSGSFADTQYF
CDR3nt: TGTGCCAGCAGTTACCCTCCCTTTTCTAGCGGGAGTTTCGCAGATACGCAGTATTTT

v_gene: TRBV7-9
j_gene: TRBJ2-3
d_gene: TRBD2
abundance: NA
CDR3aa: CASSLSASGRVDTQYF
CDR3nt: TGTGCCAGCAGCTTATCGGCTAGCGGGAGGGTAGATACGCAGTATTTT

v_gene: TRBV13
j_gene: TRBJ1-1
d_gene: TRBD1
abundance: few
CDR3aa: CASSWSGTANTEAFF
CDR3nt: TGTGCCAGCAGCTGGAGCGGGACAGCCAACACTGAAGCTTTCTTT

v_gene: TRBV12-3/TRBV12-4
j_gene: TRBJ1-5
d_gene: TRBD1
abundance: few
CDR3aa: CASLKAGTGFSQPQHF
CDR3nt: TGTGCCAGCCTTAAAGCCGGGACAGGGTTTAGTCAGCCCCAGCATTTT

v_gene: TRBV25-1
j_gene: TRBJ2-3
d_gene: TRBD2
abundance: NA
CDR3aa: CASSEYSGRGDTQYF
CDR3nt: TGTGCCAGCAGTGAATATAGCGGGCGAGGGGATACGCAGTATTTT

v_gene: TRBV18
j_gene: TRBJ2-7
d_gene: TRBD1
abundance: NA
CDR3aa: CASSPQPGTGDSYEQYF
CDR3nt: TGTGCCAGCTCACCTCAACCCGGAACAGGGGACTCCTACGAGCAGTACTTC

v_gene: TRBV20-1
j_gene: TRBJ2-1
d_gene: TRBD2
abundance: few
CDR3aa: CSASSTASGYNEQFF
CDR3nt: TGCAGTGCTAGTTCAACGGCTAGCGGATACAATGAGCAGTTCTTC

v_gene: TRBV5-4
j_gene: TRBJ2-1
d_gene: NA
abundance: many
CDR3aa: CASSLGLEGWDINEQFF
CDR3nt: TGTGCCAGCAGCTTGGGGCTAGAAGGATGGGATATCAATGAGCAGTTCTTC

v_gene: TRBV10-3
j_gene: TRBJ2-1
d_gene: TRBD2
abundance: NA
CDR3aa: CAISGLAALNEQFF
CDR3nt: TGTGCCATCAGCGGACTAGCGGCCCTCAATGAGCAGTTCTTC

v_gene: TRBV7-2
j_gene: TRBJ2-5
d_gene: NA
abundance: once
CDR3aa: CASSARAQETQYF
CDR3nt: TGTGCCAGCAGCGCGAGAGCCCAAGAGACCCAGTACTTC

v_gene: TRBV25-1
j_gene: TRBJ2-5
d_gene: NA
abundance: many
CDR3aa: CASSEETQYF
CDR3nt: TGTGCCAGCAGTGAAGAGACCCAGTACTTC

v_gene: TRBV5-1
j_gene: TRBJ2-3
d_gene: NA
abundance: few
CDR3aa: CASTTTVSTDTQYF
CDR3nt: TGCGCCAGCACCACGACGGTCAGCACAGATACGCAGTATTTT

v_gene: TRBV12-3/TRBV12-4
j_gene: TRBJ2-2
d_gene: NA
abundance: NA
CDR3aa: CASSLQVHGELFF
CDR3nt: TGTGCCAGCAGCCTACAGGTTCACGGGGAGCTGTTTTTT

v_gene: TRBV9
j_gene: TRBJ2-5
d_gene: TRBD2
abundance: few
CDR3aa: CASSAGGLFGETQYF
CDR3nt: TGTGCCAGCAGCGCGGGGGGGCTATTCGGGGAGACCCAGTACTTC

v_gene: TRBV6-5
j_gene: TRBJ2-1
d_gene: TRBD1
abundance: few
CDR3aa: CASSYDSWQGAHEQFF
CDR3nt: TGTGCCAGCAGTTACGATTCGTGGCAGGGGGCCCATGAGCAGTTCTTC

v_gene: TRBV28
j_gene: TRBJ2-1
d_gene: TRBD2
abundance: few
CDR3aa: CASRVVTPGTRINEQFF
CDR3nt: TGTGCCAGCAGAGTTGTTACCCCCGGGACTAGAATTAATGAGCAGTTCTTC

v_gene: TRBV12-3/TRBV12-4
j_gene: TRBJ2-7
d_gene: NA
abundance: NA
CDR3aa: CAIRAGANEQYF
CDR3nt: TGTGCCATTCGAGCTGGGGCGAACGAGCAGTACTTC

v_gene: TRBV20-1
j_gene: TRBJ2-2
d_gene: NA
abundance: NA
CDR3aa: CSARPLRELANTGELFF
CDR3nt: TGCAGTGCTAGACCCCTCAGGGAACTAGCGAACACCGGGGAGCTGTTTTTT

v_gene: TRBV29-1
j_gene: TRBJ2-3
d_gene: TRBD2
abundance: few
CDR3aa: CSVEDPPPGLAGVVDTQYF
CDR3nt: TGCAGCGTTGAAGACCCCCCCCCTGGACTAGCGGGAGTGGTAGATACGCAGTATTTT

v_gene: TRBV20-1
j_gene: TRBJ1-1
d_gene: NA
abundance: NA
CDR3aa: CSAPSLRLGTEAFF
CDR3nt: TGCAGTGCTCCTAGCCTTCGGCTGGGCACTGAAGCTTTCTTT

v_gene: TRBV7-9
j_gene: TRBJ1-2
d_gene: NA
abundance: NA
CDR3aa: CASSLRAADYGYTF
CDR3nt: TGTGCCAGCAGCTTACGGGCGGCGGACTATGGCTACACCTTC

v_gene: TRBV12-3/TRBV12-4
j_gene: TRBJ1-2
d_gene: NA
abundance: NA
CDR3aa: CASSLAAGGYTF
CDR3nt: TGTGCCAGCAGTTTAGCTGCAGGGGGCTACACCTTC

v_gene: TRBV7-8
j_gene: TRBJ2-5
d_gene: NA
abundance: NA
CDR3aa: CASSPTRDSRLETQYF
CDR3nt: TGTGCCAGCAGCCCTACTCGGGACTCGAGACTGGAGACCCAGTACTTC

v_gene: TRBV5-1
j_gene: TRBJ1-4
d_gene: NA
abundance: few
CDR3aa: CASSLYATNEKLFF
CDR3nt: TGCGCCAGCAGCTTGTACGCAACTAATGAAAAACTGTTTTTT

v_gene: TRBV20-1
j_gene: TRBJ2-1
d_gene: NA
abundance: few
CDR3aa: CSAPTPGHHYNEQFF
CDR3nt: TGCAGTGCACCGACACCGGGACACCACTACAATGAGCAGTTCTTC

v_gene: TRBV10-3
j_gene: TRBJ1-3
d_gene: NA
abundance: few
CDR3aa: CAISESTGSGNTIYF
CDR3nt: TGTGCCATCAGTGAGTCGACGGGCAGCGGAAACACCATATATTTT

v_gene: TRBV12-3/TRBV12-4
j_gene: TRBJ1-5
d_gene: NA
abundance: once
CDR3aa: CASSSQGHQPQHF
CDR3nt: TGTGCCAGCAGTTCCCAGGGCCATCAGCCCCAGCATTTT

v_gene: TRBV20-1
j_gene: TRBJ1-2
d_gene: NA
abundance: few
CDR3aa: CSASSPGRYGYTF
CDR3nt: TGCAGTGCTTCGTCGCCAGGGCGGTATGGCTACACCTTC

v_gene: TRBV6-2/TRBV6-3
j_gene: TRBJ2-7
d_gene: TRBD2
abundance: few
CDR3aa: CASNEGLAGVEFEQYF
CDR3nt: TGTGCCAGCAACGAGGGACTAGCGGGAGTAGAATTCGAGCAGTACTTC

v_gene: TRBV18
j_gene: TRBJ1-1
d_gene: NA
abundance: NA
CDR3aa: CASSPPSKGAEAFF
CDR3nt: TGTGCCAGCTCACCACCGTCAAAAGGCGCTGAAGCTTTCTTT

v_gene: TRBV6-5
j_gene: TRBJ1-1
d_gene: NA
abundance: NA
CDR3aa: CASSYSTRGTEAFF
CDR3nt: TGTGCCAGCAGTTACTCGACTCGGGGCACTGAAGCTTTCTTT

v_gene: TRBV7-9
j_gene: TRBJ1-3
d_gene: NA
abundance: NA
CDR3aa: CASSPAEGNTIYF
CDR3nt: TGTGCCAGCAGCCCTGCGGAAGGAAACACCATATATTTT

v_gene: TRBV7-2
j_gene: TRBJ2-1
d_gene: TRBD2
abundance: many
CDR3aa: CASSLGGRGEQFF
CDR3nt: TGTGCCAGCAGCTTAGGCGGGAGGGGTGAGCAGTTCTTC

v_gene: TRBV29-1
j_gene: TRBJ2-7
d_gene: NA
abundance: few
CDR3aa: CSVEAYPGSYEQYF
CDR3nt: TGCAGCGTTGAAGCGTACCCCGGTTCCTACGAGCAGTACTTC

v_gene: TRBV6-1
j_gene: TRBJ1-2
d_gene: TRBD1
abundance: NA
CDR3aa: CASSGVGQGYGYTF
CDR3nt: TGTGCCAGCAGTGGGGTCGGACAGGGTTATGGCTACACCTTC

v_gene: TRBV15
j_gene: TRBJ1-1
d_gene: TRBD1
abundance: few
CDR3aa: CATSRGDRGNTEAFF
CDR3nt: TGTGCCACCAGCAGAGGGGACAGGGGGAACACTGAAGCTTTCTTT

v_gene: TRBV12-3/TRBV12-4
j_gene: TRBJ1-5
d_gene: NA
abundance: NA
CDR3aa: CASSLQANQPQHF
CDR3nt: TGTGCCAGCAGTTTACAGGCCAATCAGCCCCAGCATTTT

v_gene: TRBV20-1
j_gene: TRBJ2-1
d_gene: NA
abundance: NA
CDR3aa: CSARDGGEQFF
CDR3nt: TGCAGTGCTAGAGACGGGGGTGAGCAGTTCTTC

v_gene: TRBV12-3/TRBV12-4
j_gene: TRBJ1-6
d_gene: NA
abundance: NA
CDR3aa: CASAQGGYNSPLHF
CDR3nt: TGTGCCAGCGCACAGGGAGGGTATAATTCACCCCTCCACTTT

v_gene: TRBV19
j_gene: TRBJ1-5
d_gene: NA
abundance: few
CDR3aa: CATEPDKSNQPQHF
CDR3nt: TGTGCCACCGAACCAGACAAAAGCAATCAGCCCCAGCATTTT

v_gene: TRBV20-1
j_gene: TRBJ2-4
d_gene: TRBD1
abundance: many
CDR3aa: CSAKKGQALGKNIQYF
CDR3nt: TGCAGTGCTAAAAAGGGACAGGCCCTAGGCAAAAACATTCAGTACTTC

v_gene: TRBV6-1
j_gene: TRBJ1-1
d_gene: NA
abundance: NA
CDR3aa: CASSVQIREAFF
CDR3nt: TGTGCCAGCAGTGTTCAGATACGTGAAGCTTTCTTT

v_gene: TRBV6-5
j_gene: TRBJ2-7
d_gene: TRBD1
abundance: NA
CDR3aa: CASRRDRVFYEQYF
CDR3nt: TGTGCCAGCAGACGGGACAGGGTTTTTTACGAGCAGTACTTC

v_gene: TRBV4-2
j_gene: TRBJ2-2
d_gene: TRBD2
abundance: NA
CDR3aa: CASRRTSGINAGELFF
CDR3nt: TGTGCCAGCAGACGGACTAGCGGGATAAACGCCGGGGAGCTGTTTTTT

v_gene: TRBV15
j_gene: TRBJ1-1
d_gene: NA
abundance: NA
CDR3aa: CATSRVTEAFF
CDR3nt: TGTGCCACCAGCAGGGTTACTGAAGCTTTCTTT

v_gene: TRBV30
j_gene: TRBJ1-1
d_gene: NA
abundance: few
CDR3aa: CAWRTGSTEAFF
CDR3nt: TGTGCCTGGAGAACCGGGTCGACTGAAGCTTTCTTT

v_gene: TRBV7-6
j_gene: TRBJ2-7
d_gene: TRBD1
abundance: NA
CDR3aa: CASSPGTGRAYEQYF
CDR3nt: TGTGCCAGCAGCCCCGGGACAGGGCGAGCCTACGAGCAGTACTTC

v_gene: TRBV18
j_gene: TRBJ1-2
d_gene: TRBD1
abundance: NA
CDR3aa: CASSSGQGARGYTF
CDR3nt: TGTGCCAGCTCATCGGGACAGGGGGCGCGAGGCTACACCTTC

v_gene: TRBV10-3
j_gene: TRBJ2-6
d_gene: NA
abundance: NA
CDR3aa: CAIKFESGANVLTF
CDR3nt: TGTGCCATCAAGTTTGAGTCTGGGGCCAACGTCCTGACTTTC